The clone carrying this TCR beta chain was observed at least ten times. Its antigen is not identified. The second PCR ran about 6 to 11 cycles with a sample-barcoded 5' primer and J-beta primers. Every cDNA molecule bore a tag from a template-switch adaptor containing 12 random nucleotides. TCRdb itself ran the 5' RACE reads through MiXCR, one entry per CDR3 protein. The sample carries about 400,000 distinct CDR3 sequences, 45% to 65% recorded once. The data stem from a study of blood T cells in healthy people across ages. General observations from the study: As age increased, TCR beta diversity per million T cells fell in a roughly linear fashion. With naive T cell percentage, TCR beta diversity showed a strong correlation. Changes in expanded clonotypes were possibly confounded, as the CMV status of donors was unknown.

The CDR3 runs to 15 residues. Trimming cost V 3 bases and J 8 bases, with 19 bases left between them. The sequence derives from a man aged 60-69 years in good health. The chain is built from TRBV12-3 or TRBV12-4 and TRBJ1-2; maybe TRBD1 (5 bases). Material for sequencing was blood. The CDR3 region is CASSFIGLQQGGYTF. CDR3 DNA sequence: TGTGCCAGCAGTTTCATAGGACTTCAGCAGGGAGGCTACACCTTC.